A single sample is the source of the 18 T cell receptor beta chains below, sequenced in a study of control samples from healthy donors and cancer patients. The assay was immunoSEQ multiplex PCR, and TCRdb's table has in-frame clones only and misses some. The sample lists about 180,000 clones; about 90% were seen once. The specimen was blood. Receptors originate from a woman in her forties or fifties in good health.

The chain couples TRBV11-2 to TRBJ1-1; D is unresolved. V dropped 1 base and J dropped 2 bases, with 11 bases sitting between them. Germline V gene lookup returns CDR1 SGHAT and CDR2 FQNNGV. CDR3 length equals 15 residues. The CDR3 reads CASSLAIRRNTEAFF. CDR3 DNA: TGTGCCAGCAGCTTAGCAATTCGGAGAAACACTGAAGCTTTCTTT.

The V gene is TRBV29-1, the J gene TRBJ2-3; D is unresolved. Trimming stripped 4 bases from V and 5 bases from J, with 10 bases between. The CDR3 loop spans 12 amino acids. The V gene's germline CDR1 is SQVTM and CDR2 ANQGSEA. Written as DNA, the CDR3 is TGCAGCGTTGCCAGGTCAGGAGATACGCAGTATTTT. This sequence encodes CSVARSGDTQYF.

The gene calls are TRBV5-3 and TRBJ1-5; D ambiguous. TRBV5-3 is identified as an open reading frame with a role that is uncertain. Trimming pared 5 bases from V and 2 bases from J, leaving 14 bases between. The CDR3 contains 15 residues. CDR3 sequence: CARSSAPRGNQPQHF. The DNA of the CDR3 is TGTGCCAGAAGTTCGGCACCAAGGGGCAATCAGCCCCAGCATTTT.

The chain uses TRBV7-3 and TRBJ2-1; D is ambiguous. CDR1 SGHTA and CDR2 FQGTGA come from the germline V gene. The length of the CDR3 is 14 residues. V was clipped by 5 bases and J by 5 bases, with 13 bases between them. The CDR3 region is CASSRSPRNNEQFF. CDR3 nucleotide sequence: TGTGCCAGCAGCCGTTCCCCTAGGAACAATGAGCAGTTCTTC.

The V and J genes are TRBV4-3 and TRBJ1-1; 8 bases align to TRBD1. The CDR3 runs 13 residues. V dropped 4 bases and J dropped 7; count of bases not matched to a gene: 5. Germline assignment: CDR1 LGHNA and CDR2 YSLEER. The CDR3 DNA sequence: TGCGCCAGCAGCCTACAGGGGGAGAGTGAAGCTTTCTTT. Residues: CASSLQGESEAFF.

The rearrangement uses TRBV6-5 and TRBJ2-7; possibly TRBD2 for D (5 bases). There are 15 residues in the CDR3. CDR1 and CDR2 (germline): MNHEY, SVGAGI. V was shortened by 1 base and J by 7 bases, with 17 bases between the two germline ends. CDR3 in DNA: TGTGCCAGCAGTTACTTAGCGATCCACCCGACGGAGCAGTACTTC. Translation: CASSYLAIHPTEQYF.

This chain links TRBV3-1 (or the pseudogene TRBV3-2) with TRBJ1-1, with 8 bases fitting TRBD1. The CDR3 is made up of 16 amino acids. J was trimmed by 5 bases and V by 4 bases; bases with no gene match: 12. Per germline, CDR1 LGHDT and CDR2 YNNKEL (reference sequence). Written as DNA, the CDR3 is TGTGCCAGCAGCCCTCAGGGGGCAGGGATCCGGACTGAAGCTTTCTTT. Translated: CASSPQGAGIRTEAFF.

The chain recombines TRBV6-6 with TRBJ2-5, with 7 bases identical to TRBD2. The CDR3 contains 13 residues. The germline CDR1 and CDR2 sequences are MNHNY and SVGAGI (reference sequence). The V and J ends lost 4 bases and 5 bases, in that order; junction bases with no gene match: 4. The CDR3, as DNA: TGTGCCAGCAGTTTGCAGGGAGGGGAGACCCAGTACTTC. It is translated as CASSLQGGETQYF.

This sequence joins TRBV9 and TRBJ2-7; D tentatively reads TRBD1 or TRBD2 (5 bases each). Trimming took 4 bases from V and 3 from J, leaving 17 bases between them. Germline assignment: CDR1 SGDLS and CDR2 YYNGEE. The CDR3 sequence is 15 residues long. The CDR3 spells CASSRAGTSHYEQYF. The CDR3 nucleotides read TGTGCCAGCAGCCGTGCAGGGACCTCCCACTACGAGCAGTACTTC.

The CDR3 coding sequence is TGTGCCAGCAGCCCATTCCGGGGGACAACCTACGAGCAGTACTTC. Translation gives CASSPFRGTTYEQYF. The chain employs TRBV9 and TRBJ2-7; D possibly uses TRBD1 or TRBD2 (6 bases each). V lost 4 bases to trimming and J lost 2 bases, with 16 bases between them. The germline V gene has CDR1 SGDLS and CDR2 YYNGEE. The CDR3 length is 15 residues.

CDR3 bases: TGTGCCACCAGTGACGTACAGGTTAACACAGATACGCAGTATTTT. Its translation: CATSDVQVNTDTQYF. The V gene is TRBV24-1, the J gene TRBJ2-3; weak D call: TRBD1 (5 bases). The CDR3 totals 15 residues. The germline gives CDR1 KGHDR, CDR2 SFDVKD. V lost 4 bases and J 2 bases, leaving 12 bases between the germline ends.

Details on this clone: Since the CDR3 does not end with the conserved phenylalanine or tryptophan, this likely comes from a read error. The limits of the CDR3 on the DNA are not certain, so only TCRdb's listed CDR3 is given. V and J are TRBV6-1 and TRBJ1-1; the listed D gene, TRBD1, was not tested against the DNA. Germline V gene data show CDR1 as MNHNS and CDR2 as SASEGT. Including both end residues, the CDR3 is 13 amino acids long. CDR3 residues: CASSEAGQPPIPI.

The chain is built from TRBV23-1 and TRBJ1-5; D might be TRBD1 (6 bases). TRBV23-1 is an ORF, with its function uncertain. There are 14 residues in the CDR3. Trimming took off 9 bases at V and 5 bases at J, with 17 bases between the two ends. CDR3 region: CASRQGKVDQPQHF. For the CDR3, the DNA is TGCGCCAGTCGGCAGGGGAAGGTTGATCAGCCCCAGCATTTT.

This chain uses TRBV11-2 with TRBJ1-2, with no clear D. Germline V CDR1 and CDR2: SGHAT, FQNNGV. The length of the CDR3 is 15 residues. V dropped 4 bases and J dropped 5 bases, with 17 bases sitting between them. Written as DNA, the CDR3 is TGTGCCAGCAGCTCCCCCAGGCAGGACCTATATGGCTACACCTTC. Translation: CASSSPRQDLYGYTF.

The chain uses TRBV5-1 and TRBJ1-1, with 7 bases lining up with TRBD1. The CDR3 contains 16 residues. CDR1 and CDR2 (germline): SGHRS, YFSETQ. V gave up 4 bases and J gave up 1 base; unmatched junction bases: 10. CDR3 in DNA: TGCGCCAGCAGCCTACCACACAGGGGTAGGAACACTGAAGCTTTCTTT. Encoded protein: CASSLPHRGRNTEAFF.

The rearrangement uses TRBV6-2 or TRBV6-3 and TRBJ1-2, with a possible D match to TRBD1 (5 bases). Deletions cut 2 bases from V and 14 bases from J, with 21 bases between. This CDR3 region has 14 residues. Germline V gene sequence: CDR1 MNHEY, CDR2 SVGEGT. This CDR3 reads CASSYVRGVKEGTF. For the CDR3, the DNA is TGTGCCAGCAGTTACGTCCGTGGGGTAAAAGAGGGGACCTTC.

This clone was recorded once. V and J are TRBV20-1 and TRBJ2-4; D remains ambiguous. CDR3 length: 11 amino acids. Trimming took 5 bases from V and 7 from J, leaving 9 bases between them. Germline CDR1 and CDR2: DFQATT and SNEGSKA (reference sequence). The CDR3 DNA reads TGCAGTGCTCGGGTCTGGAACATTCAGTACTTC. As protein: CSARVWNIQYF.

The chain links TRBV29-1 to TRBJ1-2; the D gene is possibly TRBD1 (5 bases). This CDR3 region has 15 residues. Germline V gene lookup returns CDR1 SQVTM and CDR2 ANQGSEA. The CDR3 region has the DNA TGCTGCACCGGCTTAGGGCAGGGAACTAACTATGGCTACACCTTC. This codes for CCTGLGQGTNYGYTF.